Presented here are 32 T cell receptor beta chains from one specimen sequenced in a study of blood T cell repertoires in COVID-19. Profiled with immunoSEQ multiplex PCR; TCRdb holds only in-frame clones, not every one. The sample holds 300,000 to 450,000 clones, about 90% seen once. Source material: PBMCs or T cells enriched from blood (not recorded which). Receptors were obtained from a man aged 30-40 years who had recovered from COVID-19.

This rearrangement joins TRBV18 to TRBJ1-5; D not certain. Deletions cut 3 bases from V and 11 bases from J, with 17 bases between. This CDR3 is built from 14 residues. CDR1 is KGHSH, CDR2 LQKENI, per germline. CDR3 protein: CASSPNSLGESQHF. CDR3 coding DNA: TGTGCCAGCTCACCGAACTCACTGGGCGAGTCCCAGCATTTT.

This chain uses TRBV10-3 with TRBJ1-2; the match to TRBD1 covers 7 bases. The junction had 6 bases not matched to a gene; V was cut back by 2 bases and J by 6 bases. The CDR3 length is 14 residues. Germline V gene lookup returns CDR1 ENHRY and CDR2 SYGVKD. The CDR3 spells CAISETSGGDGYTF. The CDR3 coding sequence is TGTGCCATCAGTGAGACTTCAGGGGGTGATGGCTACACCTTC.

CDR3 sequence reads: CASSIKGGGSETQYF. In DNA form, the CDR3 reads TGTGCCAGTAGTATTAAAGGGGGGGGGTCGGAGACCCAGTACTTC. The chain has TRBV19 and TRBJ2-5; a weak D match, TRBD2 (7 bases). This CDR3 is built from 15 residues. Trimming left V 3 bases short and J 5 bases short, with 16 bases between. Germline V gene lookup returns CDR1 LNHDA and CDR2 SQIVND (reference sequence).

This rearrangement joins TRBV10-3 to TRBJ2-2, with TRBD1 matching 7 bases. The CDR3 sequence is 15 residues long. V lost 8 bases, J lost 2 bases, and 8 bases stayed unmatched. CDR1 and CDR2 from the germline V gene are ENHRY and SYGVKD. DNA of the CDR3: TGTGCCATCGGGGACCGGGACAGCAACACCGGGGAGCTGTTTTTT. The encoded protein is CAIGDRDSNTGELFF.

This chain's CDR3 is CASSEDRVGELFF. The DNA of the CDR3 is TGTGCCAGCAGCGAGGACAGGGTCGGGGAGCTGTTTTTT. This chain uses TRBV7-8 with TRBJ2-2; the match to TRBD1 covers 8 bases. Losses at the gene ends were 5 bases for V and 7 bases for J; bases not matched to a gene: 3. The CDR3 length is 13 residues. Germline V gene sequence: CDR1 SGHVS, CDR2 FQNEAQ.

V gene TRBV19 combines with J gene TRBJ2-7; tentative D call: TRBD2 (5 bases). The germline V gene has CDR1 LNHDA and CDR2 SQIVND (reference sequence). V was cut by 2 bases and J by 3 bases, with 8 bases left in between. The CDR3 has 13 residues. The CDR3 DNA is TGTGCCAGTAGTATAAGGACTTTCTACGAGCAGTACTTC. Amino acid sequence: CASSIRTFYEQYF. The whole variable domain, remainder taken from reference TRBV19 and TRBJ2-7, is DGGITQSPKYLFRKEGQNVTLSCEQNLNHDAMYWYRQDPGQGLRLIYYSQIVNDFQKGDIAEGYSVSREKKESFPLTVTSAQKNPTAFYLCASSIRTFYEQYFGPGTRLTVT.

The CDR3 here is CASMLTNTGELFF. The CDR3 DNA reads as TGTGCCAGCATGTTGACAAACACCGGGGAGCTGTTTTTT. The V and J genes are TRBV27 and TRBJ2-2; D gene uncertain. The germline V and J ends were trimmed by 7 bases and 2 bases, with 8 bases remaining between them. The CDR3 extends over 13 amino acids. Germline assignment: CDR1 MNHEY and CDR2 SMNVEV (reference sequence).

The chain links TRBV6-5 to TRBJ1-3; D ambiguous. The V end lost 8 bases, the J end lost 4 bases, and 12 bases lay between the germline ends. Looked up from germline, CDR1 is MNHEY and CDR2 is SVGAGI. This CDR3 contains 13 residues. CDR3 sequence: CASRRREGNTIYF. DNA of the CDR3: TGTGCCAGCCGACGCCGGGAAGGAAACACCATATATTTT.

The V gene is TRBV9, the J gene TRBJ1-4; the D is unclear. The CDR3 runs 14 residues. Deletions cut 0 bases from V and 7 bases from J, with 10 bases between. The V gene's germline CDR1 is SGDLS and CDR2 YYNGEE. The CDR3 DNA is TGTGCCAGCAGCGTAGGGCAAACGGGTGAAAAACTGTTTTTT. Translating gives CASSVGQTGEKLFF.

CDR3 in amino acids: CASSPWGVLNPNTGELFF. In DNA, the CDR3 is TGTGCCAGCAGCCCTTGGGGGGTCCTCAATCCGAACACCGGGGAGCTGTTTTTT. The chain combines TRBV11-2 with TRBJ2-2; D possibly corresponds to TRBD2 (6 bases). The CDR3 covers 18 residues. The V end lost 5 bases, the J end lost 0 bases, and 19 bases lay between the germline ends. Germline CDR1 is SGHAT and CDR2 is FQNNGV.

This chain connects TRBV6-4 to TRBJ2-3; a possible D gene is TRBD2 (5 bases). Per the germline V gene, CDR1 is MRHNA and CDR2 is SNTAGT. The CDR3 loop spans 12 amino acids. The V and J ends lost 2 bases and 6 bases respectively, with 6 bases between them. DNA for the CDR3: TGTGCCAGCAGTGACCGCGGGGATACGCAGTATTTT. Its translation is CASSDRGDTQYF.

V is TRBV6-2 or TRBV6-3 and J is TRBJ1-6, with D hard to call. V was pared by 2 bases and J by 7 bases, with 12 bases between. The CDR3 length is 15 residues. Per the germline V gene, CDR1 is MNHEY and CDR2 is SVGEGT. The CDR3 region has the DNA TGTGCCAGCAGTTACCCCAGGACTCTAAATTCACCCCTCCACTTT. Its translation is CASSYPRTLNSPLHF.

This chain links TRBV13 with TRBJ2-7; tentatively, D is TRBD2 (6 bases). The CDR3 length is 16 residues. V lost 1 base to trimming and J lost 2 bases, with 15 bases between them. Germline CDR1 and CDR2: PRHDT and FYEKMQ (reference sequence). Written as DNA, the CDR3 is TGTGCCAGCAGCTTAGTTTTTGGGGGGACGACCTACGAGCAGTACTTC. It yields the protein CASSLVFGGTTYEQYF.

This rearrangement joins TRBV7-8 to TRBJ1-2, with D possibly matching TRBD1 (5 bases). CDR3 length: 15 amino acids. Germline CDR1 is SGHVS and CDR2 is FQNEAQ. V was trimmed by 1 base and J by 2 bases, leaving 11 bases between them. The CDR3 reads CASSLGTGGNYGYTF. CDR3 DNA: TGTGCCAGCAGCTTAGGAACGGGGGGGAACTATGGCTACACCTTC.

The chain couples TRBV19 to TRBJ2-3; possibly TRBD1 for D (5 bases). Per the germline V gene, CDR1 is LNHDA and CDR2 is SQIVND (reference sequence). The CDR3 spans 14 residues. V lost 9 bases and J lost 4, with 17 bases in between. The CDR3 DNA reads as TGTGCCAGCTTTGACAGCCTCCGGGCAGATACGCAGTATTTT. It is translated as CASFDSLRADTQYF.

The chain recombines TRBV30 with TRBJ1-5; a possible D gene is TRBD1 (5 bases). The V gene's germline CDR1 is GTSNPN and CDR2 SVGIG (reference sequence). The CDR3 is 14 residues long. Trimming took 2 bases from V and 2 from J, leaving 10 bases between them. The CDR3: CAWSTGTGNQPQHF. CDR3 nucleotide sequence: TGTGCCTGGAGTACCGGGACTGGCAATCAGCCCCAGCATTTT.

The J gene is TRBJ1-5, the V gene TRBV6-2 or TRBV6-3; D perhaps matches TRBD1 (5 bases). The V end was cut by 6 bases, the J end by 0 bases, with 24 bases between. This CDR3 contains 19 residues. Germline values: CDR1 MNHEY, CDR2 SVGEGT. Written as DNA, the CDR3 is TGTGCCAGCAGCCCTGGGGACTTTTCCACCCTTTATAGCAATCAGCCCCAGCATTTT. Protein product: CASSPGDFSTLYSNQPQHF.

The chain carries TRBV7-2 and TRBJ2-2; 7 bases agree with TRBD1. Germline V gene lookup returns CDR1 SGHTA and CDR2 FQGNSA. The CDR3 is 16 amino acids. V lost 1 base to trimming and J lost 4 bases; unmatched junction nucleotides: 6. CDR3 residues: CASSLDGSGGTGELFF. The CDR3 nucleotides are TGTGCCAGCAGCTTAGACGGCTCAGGGGGCACCGGGGAGCTGTTTTTT. The full variable domain, its missing parts supplied by reference TRBV7-2 and TRBJ2-2, is GAGVSQSPSNKVTEKGKDVELRCDPISGHTALYWYRQSLGQGLEFLIYFQGNSAPDKSGLPSDRFSAERTGGSVSTLTIQRTQQEDSAVYLCASSLDGSGGTGELFFGEGSRLTVL.

The rearrangement uses TRBV3-1 (or the pseudogene TRBV3-2) and TRBJ2-5, with 8 bases aligning to TRBD2. This CDR3 comprises 15 residues. Per germline, CDR1 LGHDT and CDR2 YNNKEL (reference sequence). V was pared by 4 bases and J by 0 bases, with 4 bases of the junction left unmatched. The CDR3 DNA follows: TGTGCCAGCAGCCCGGGACTAGAGTACCAAGAGACCCAGTACTTC. Its protein product is CASSPGLEYQETQYF.

The rearrangement uses TRBV4-1 and TRBJ1-1; 7 positions agree with TRBD1. The CDR3 runs 18 residues. Looked up from germline, CDR1 is MGHRA and CDR2 is YSYEKL. Trimming took 2 bases from V and 0 from J; bases not matched to a gene: 12. This chain's CDR3 is CASSQQGGRPQLNTEAFF. The CDR3 coding sequence is TGCGCCAGCAGCCAACAGGGGGGCAGACCCCAGTTGAACACTGAAGCTTTCTTT.

This clone has just a few counts. The genes are TRBV9 and TRBJ2-7; D may be TRBD2 (6 bases). The CDR3 runs 15 residues. Germline V lookup: CDR1 SGDLS, CDR2 YYNGEE. With 0 bases removed from V and 5 bases from J, the gap between germline ends came to 15 bases. CDR3: CASSVGVGRINEQYF. Here the CDR3 DNA reads TGTGCCAGCAGCGTAGGGGTAGGGAGGATCAACGAGCAGTACTTC.

The CDR3 protein is CAISEAGAQYGYTF. DNA for the CDR3: TGTGCCATCAGTGAGGCAGGGGCTCAATATGGCTACACCTTC. This chain uses TRBV10-3 with TRBJ1-2; TRBD1 might be the D (6 bases). CDR1 is ENHRY and CDR2 is SYGVKD in the germline V gene. CDR3 length: 14 residues. V was clipped by 2 bases and J by 5 bases, with 12 bases between them.

This clone was seen just once. The chain is built from TRBV5-1 and TRBJ1-2, with D tentatively TRBD1 (5 bases). The ends were cut back, 0 bases at V and 4 bases at J, with 10 bases in the middle. CDR3 length: 14 residues. The germline V gene encodes CDR1 SGHRS and CDR2 YFSETQ. The CDR3 nucleotides read TGCGCCAGCAGCTTGGCGCGGGGCGCCTATGGCTACACCTTC. Translated, it gives CASSLARGAYGYTF.

The chain has TRBV18 and TRBJ1-2, with 10 nucleotides matching TRBD1. Trimming at V came to 7 bases and at J to 6 bases, leaving 8 bases not matched to a gene. This CDR3 spans 14 amino acids. Germline V gene lookup returns CDR1 KGHSH and CDR2 LQKENI. CDR3 loop: CASYTRQGADGYTF. Here the CDR3 DNA reads TGTGCCAGCTATACACGACAGGGGGCCGATGGCTACACCTTC. The full variable domain, in which reference TRBV18 and TRBJ1-2 provide the parts outside the CDR3, is NAGVMQNPRHLVRRRGQEARLRCSPMKGHSHVYWYRQLPEEGLKFMVYLQKENIIDESGMPKERFSAEFPKEGPSILRIQQVVRGDSAAYFCASYTRQGADGYTFGSGTRLTVV.

The chain combines TRBV3-1 (or the pseudogene TRBV3-2) with TRBJ2-3, with TRBD2 matching 12 bases. CDR1 is LGHDT and CDR2 is YNNKEL in the germline V gene (reference sequence). V dropped 4 bases and J dropped 6; count of bases not matched to a gene: 5. The CDR3 is 15 residues long. The CDR3 sequence is CASSRTSGVGDTQYF. CDR3 DNA sequence: TGTGCCAGCAGCCGGACTAGCGGGGTCGGGGATACGCAGTATTTT.

This chain uses TRBV7-2 with TRBJ2-5; D not certain. CDR1 is SGHTA, CDR2 FQGNSA, per germline. V was shortened by 5 bases and J by 5 bases, with 12 bases between the two germline ends. The CDR3 sequence is 13 residues long. The CDR3 nucleotides are TGTGCCAGCAGCGCGCCCCCCGGGGAGACCCAGTACTTC. This encodes CASSAPPGETQYF.

This clone was detected once. The rearrangement uses TRBV7-9 and TRBJ2-2; 10 nucleotides align to TRBD2. Germline trimming cut 2 bases from V and 6 bases from J; bases unmatched to any gene: 3. The CDR3 spans 15 residues. The germline gives CDR1 SEHNR, CDR2 FQNEAQ (reference sequence). CDR3 sequence (DNA): TGTGCCAGCAGCTTATCTCTAGCGGGGGCCGGGGAGCTGTTTTTT. This translates into CASSLSLAGAGELFF.

Only one count was recorded for this clone. V is TRBV10-3 and J is TRBJ1-1; D call uncertain. CDR3 length: 13 residues. The germline CDR1 and CDR2 sequences are ENHRY and SYGVKD. The germline V and J ends were trimmed by 7 bases and 1 base, with 10 bases remaining between them. CDR3 nucleotides: TGTGCCATCACCGCGGGTGAGAACACTGAAGCTTTCTTT. It yields the protein CAITAGENTEAFF.

The chain links TRBV7-9 to TRBJ2-5; possibly TRBD2 for D (5 bases). Deletions cut 4 bases from V and 7 bases from J, with 16 bases between. From germline, CDR1 is SEHNR and CDR2 FQNEAQ (reference sequence). This CDR3 spans 14 amino acids. The CDR3 here is CASSSSNDAGTQYF. CDR3 nucleotide sequence: TGTGCCAGCAGCTCCTCAAATGATGCGGGGACCCAGTACTTC.

The chain joins TRBV3-1 (or the pseudogene TRBV3-2) to TRBJ1-6; D gene ambiguous. Germline V gene lookup returns CDR1 LGHDT and CDR2 YNNKEL (reference sequence). CDR3 length: 17 residues. V gave up 1 base and J gave up 6 bases, with 16 bases separating them. The CDR3 here is CASSQVSNGLFNSPLHF. CDR3 bases: TGTGCCAGCAGCCAAGTTTCTAACGGACTTTTTAATTCACCCCTCCACTTT.

The chain joins TRBV4-1 to TRBJ1-1; D remains unclear. The germline V and J ends were trimmed by 2 bases and 6 bases, with 16 bases remaining between them. The CDR3 contains 15 residues. Germline assignment: CDR1 MGHRA and CDR2 YSYEKL. The CDR3 bases are TGCGCCAGCAGCCAAAACCCCACCACTTCCTCTGAAGCTTTCTTT. This translates into CASSQNPTTSSEAFF.

V usage is TRBV5-4 and J usage is TRBJ1-2, with TRBD1 as a possible D gene (6 bases). The CDR3 contains 13 residues. The germline V and J ends were trimmed by 0 bases and 11 bases, with 14 bases remaining between them. Germline V gives CDR1 SGHNT, CDR2 YYREEE (reference sequence). CDR3: CASSLVADRLYTF. CDR3 DNA sequence: TGTGCCAGCAGCTTGGTTGCCGACAGGTTATACACCTTC.